This TCR beta chain was sequenced for a study of blood T cell repertoires in COVID-19 (dated by TCRdb to 2020 to 2021). For context, the study as a whole: Samples covering the acute and convalescent phases of COVID-19 were provided by collaborators in the United States, Italy and Spain. The material from the prospective study consisted of cDNA or gDNA derived from T cells, B-cell-depleted T cells, or PBMCs. Subjects who had been exposed to COVID-19, were actively infected with it, or had recovered from it provided the deeply sampled blood TCRbeta repertoires that made up the dataset. A freely available public database, intended as a resource for researchers studying the immune response to SARS-CoV-2, is where the repertoires were released. Samples came from the ongoing ImmuneRACE study (first 160 participants) plus 1,254 subjects from 6 global collaborators. Sample metadata almost always included a de-identified subject ID, COVID-19 status, age in years and sex. Where available, HLA class I and class II types were taken from metadata supplied by the sample provider and were not determined by assay-based typing.

TCRbeta CDR3 regions were amplified from genomic DNA using the immunoSEQ Assay, a bias-controlled multiplex PCR. The original pipeline was this. Nucleated cell counts per sample were estimated from amplification of reference gene primers within the assay. Sequence reads were collapsed and filtered to measure the absolute abundance of every unique TCRbeta CDR3 rearrangement. For each sample, productive Simpson clonality was calculated as the square root of Simpson's diversity index across productive rearrangements. This is the immuneACCESS table as TCRdb keeps it, with only in-frame sequences that have V and J called. A part of the clones is gone; compared with another copy, unresolved V genes explain less than half, and the rest is unexplained. The D gene and trimming were derived from the DNA, and the V and J assignments and clone size from that table. The sample table holds 200,000 to 300,000 clones, of which more than 75% were seen once. The top ten clonotypes cover about 9.8% of the sample.

Beyond this particular receptor, the publication reports: The quantity of clinical and demographic metadata differed by source and by participant and was supplied without curation.

To note about this clone: It has no known antigen specificity. Base qualities were left out, and no much larger clone turns up one base away.

Samples from volunteer blood donors who had recovered from COVID-19 were contributed by a second Seattle source. Each collaborating institution followed its own protocols to collect whole blood in K2EDTA tubes. For TCRbeta analysis, collaborators shipped samples in one of three forms: frozen whole blood, isolated PBMCs, or DNA extracted from either of those sample types. CDR1 and CDR2, per the germline V gene (reference sequence), are SEHNR and FQNEAQ. V is cut back by 4 bases and J by 0 bases, with 12 bases in the junction unmatched. Taken from cysteine to phenylalanine, the CDR3 has 18 residues. Only the CDR3 DNA stays, 54 bases, in frame from base 1.

The source of this sequence is a man aged 40-55 years who had recovered from COVID-19. Sequenced input: peripheral blood. The chain uses TRBV7-9 and TRBJ1-1, with 9 central nucleotides matching TRBD1. The CDR3 region: CASSYYRGQNLLNTEAFF. The sequenced DNA is TGTGCCAGCAGCTACTACAGGGGGCAAAATTTGTTGAACACTGAAGCTTTCTTT.